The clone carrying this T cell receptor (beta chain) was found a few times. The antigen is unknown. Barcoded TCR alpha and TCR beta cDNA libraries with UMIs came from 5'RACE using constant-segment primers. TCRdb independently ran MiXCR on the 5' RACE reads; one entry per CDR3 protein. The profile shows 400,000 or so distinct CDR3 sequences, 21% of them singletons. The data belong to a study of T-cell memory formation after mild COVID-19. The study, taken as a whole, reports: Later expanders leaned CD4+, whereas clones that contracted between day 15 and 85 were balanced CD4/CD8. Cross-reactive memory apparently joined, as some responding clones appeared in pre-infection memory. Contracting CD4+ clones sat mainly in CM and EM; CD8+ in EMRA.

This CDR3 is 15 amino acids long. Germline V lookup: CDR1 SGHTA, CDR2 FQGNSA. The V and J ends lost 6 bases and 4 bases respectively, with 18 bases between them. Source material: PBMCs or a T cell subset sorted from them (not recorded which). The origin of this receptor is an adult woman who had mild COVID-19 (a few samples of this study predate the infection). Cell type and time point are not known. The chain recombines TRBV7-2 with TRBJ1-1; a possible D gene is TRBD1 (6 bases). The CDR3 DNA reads TGTGCCAGCAGTCTCCCAGGCAGGGGAGGCACTGAAGCTTTCTTT. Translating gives CASSLPGRGGTEAFF.